In this sample, the clone carrying this T cell receptor beta chain turned up a few times. Assay used: immunoSEQ multiplex PCR; TCRdb lists only in-frame clones, some missing. This sample carries some 80,000 clones, more than 90% of them seen once, and the ten largest clones take more than 0.2%. The sample is drawn from a study of technical replicates of blood from several donors. The CDR3 has 13 residues. From germline, CDR1 is GTSNPN and CDR2 SVGIG (reference sequence). V lost 4 bases, J lost 5 bases, and 6 bases stayed unmatched. This TCR was recovered from a human donor in good health. The V gene is TRBV30, the J gene TRBJ1-1; 8 positions agree with TRBD1. The specimen was T cells isolated from PBMCs. CDR3 sequence (DNA): TGTGCCTGGATGACGGACAGGGAGACTGAAGCTTTCTTT. Amino acids: CAWMTDRETEAFF. Supplemented by reference TRBV30 and TRBJ1-1, the full variable domain reads SQTIHQWPATLVQPVGSPLSLECTVEGTSNPNLYWYRQAAGRGLQLLFYSVGIGQISSEVPQNLSASRPQDRQFILSSKKLLLSDSGFYLCAWMTDRETEAFFGQGTRLTVV.